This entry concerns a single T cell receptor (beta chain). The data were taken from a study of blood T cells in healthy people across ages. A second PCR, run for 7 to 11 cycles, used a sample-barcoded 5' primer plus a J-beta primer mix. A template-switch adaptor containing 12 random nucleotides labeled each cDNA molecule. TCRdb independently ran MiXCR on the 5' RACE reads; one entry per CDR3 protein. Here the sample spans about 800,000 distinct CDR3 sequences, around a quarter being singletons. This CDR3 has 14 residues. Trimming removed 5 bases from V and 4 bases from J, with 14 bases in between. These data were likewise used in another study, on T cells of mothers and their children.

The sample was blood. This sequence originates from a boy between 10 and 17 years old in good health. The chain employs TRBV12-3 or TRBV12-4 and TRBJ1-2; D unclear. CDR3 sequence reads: CASSQGLTFYGYTF. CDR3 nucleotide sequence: TGTGCCAGCAGTCAAGGACTGACGTTCTATGGCTACACCTTC.